The clone carrying this TCR beta chain was counted between two and nine times. Its antigen is currently unknown. This CDR3 has 14 amino acids. The germline CDR1 and CDR2 sequences are SGHVT and SQSDAQ. Trimming stripped 6 bases from V and 3 bases from J, with 14 bases between. The entry originates in a study of T cell repertoires in cytomegalovirus infection. Study summary: CMV epitopes, recently identified HLA-C-restricted and well-studied HLA-B-restricted, were used. The public TCR beta signatures pointed to both CMV infection and matching HLA type.

Findings and caveats of the study: What dominated the ex vivo response were HLA-C-restricted CMV-specific TCR beta clonotypes. Accumulated public TCR beta family frequency recognized individuals carrying CMV together with the relevant HLA.

TCRdb processed the reads anew with MiXCR; each CDR3 protein has one entry. The sample carries roughly 730,000 distinct CDR3 sequences, around 31% recorded once. The rearrangement links TRBV7-4 to TRBJ1-2; D is uncertain. Source: cultured PBMCs, taken from culture after CMV antigen stimulation. This TCR was recovered from a human donor in good health (CMV status not recorded). Some clones in this sample may be carry-over from other donors' samples. In DNA form, the CDR3 reads TGTGCCAGCAGTTTCGGACCGGAGGACTATGGCTACACCTTC. Its translation is CASSFGPEDYGYTF.